A selection of T cell receptor beta chains follows, all from one sample in a study of CD8 T cells in Susac syndrome. TCRdb independently ran MiXCR on the immunoSEQ multiplex PCR reads; one entry per CDR3 protein. The sample includes roughly 130,000 distinct CDR3 sequences, roughly 94% seen only once; the top ten take more than 0.25%. Sequencing was done on a sample of CD8+ T cells from PBMCs. The receptor set was obtained from a human donor with Susac syndrome. Each CDR3 is given with its conserved first and last residue. Each record gives: clone size, J gene, V gene, D gene, CDR3 protein, CDR3 DNA. The D gene is left open where the match is weak. Not every row has a clone size; where given, it reads once, few, many or a size class.

NA,TRBJ2-2,TRBV5-4,TRBD2,CASSFSPGTSGGTGELFF,TGTGCCAGCAGCTTTTCCCCAGGGACTAGCGGGGGAACCGGGGAGCTGTTTTTT
NA,TRBJ2-1,TRBV20-1,TRBD2,CSARVPLAGSYNEQFF,TGCAGTGCTAGAGTTCCGCTAGCGGGGAGCTACAATGAGCAGTTCTTC
NA,TRBJ2-3,TRBV3-1,TRBD1,CASSPETGVTDTQYF,TGTGCCAGCAGCCCAGAGACAGGGGTCACAGATACGCAGTATTTT
NA,TRBJ1-6,TRBV11-2,TRBD1,CASSEPDRDRDSPLHF,TGTGCCAGCAGCGAGCCCGACAGGGATCGTGATTCACCCCTCCACTTT
NA,TRBJ2-5,TRBV25-1,NA,CASSEYGGTLKETQYF,TGTGCCAGCAGTGAATACGGGGGGACACTTAAAGAGACCCAGTACTTC
NA,TRBJ2-1,TRBV7-7,NA,CASSPSDSGDNEQFF,TGTGCTAGCAGCCCAAGTGATAGCGGCGACAATGAGCAGTTCTTC
NA,TRBJ1-2,TRBV20-1,TRBD1,CSATRTGGLYGYTF,TGCAGTGCTACCAGGACAGGAGGCCTATATGGCTACACCTTC
NA,TRBJ2-1,TRBV13,NA,CASSLSREQFF,TGTGCCAGCAGCCTCAGCAGGGAGCAGTTCTTC
NA,TRBJ1-1,TRBV7-8,NA,CASSLGEGLNTEAFF,TGTGCCAGCAGCTTAGGTGAGGGGCTGAACACTGAAGCTTTCTTT
NA,TRBJ1-5,TRBV28,NA,CASSPPPHGNQPQHF,TGTGCCAGCAGTCCCCCTCCTCATGGCAATCAGCCCCAGCATTTT
NA,TRBJ1-6,TRBV25-1,TRBD1,CASSDPGGDFYSPLHF,TGTGCCAGCAGTGACCCAGGGGGCGACTTCTATTCACCCCTCCACTTT
NA,TRBJ2-7,TRBV18,NA,CASSTTDRSSYEQYF,TGTGCCAGCTCAACTACCGACAGGAGCTCCTACGAGCAGTACTTC
NA,TRBJ2-3,TRBV27,TRBD1,CASSRTGNPGDTQYF,TGTGCCAGCAGCCGGACAGGGAATCCTGGGGATACGCAGTATTTT
NA,TRBJ2-7,TRBV4-1,NA,CASSQEVRRGSYEQYF,TGCGCCAGCAGCCAAGAAGTTCGAAGGGGTTCCTACGAGCAGTACTTC
NA,TRBJ1-3,TRBV3-1,NA,CASSQVGQAGNTIYF,TGTGCCAGCAGCCAAGTAGGACAAGCTGGAAACACCATATATTTT
NA,TRBJ2-3,TRBV12-3/TRBV12-4,TRBD2,CASRPPGGSTDTQYF,TGTGCCAGCAGGCCCCCGGGGGGGAGCACAGATACGCAGTATTTT
NA,TRBJ1-2,TRBV29-1,NA,CSVAGTVGYTF,TGCAGCGTTGCAGGGACGGTTGGCTACACCTTC
NA,TRBJ2-7,TRBV29-1,NA,CSVVMGYEQYF,TGCAGCGTTGTTATGGGGTACGAGCAGTACTTC
few,TRBJ2-2,TRBV29-1,NA,CSVGRNTGELFF,TGCAGCGTTGGACGGAACACCGGGGAGCTGTTTTTT
NA,TRBJ2-7,TRBV20-1,TRBD2,CSAAALAGVYEQYF,TGCAGTGCGGCGGCCCTAGCGGGGGTATACGAGCAGTACTTC
NA,TRBJ2-3,TRBV4-1,TRBD1,CASSHAGTGGSTDTQYF,TGCGCCAGCAGCCACGCCGGGACAGGGGGAAGCACAGATACGCAGTATTTT
NA,TRBJ1-2,TRBV7-2,NA,CASSLRGWDGYTF,TGTGCCAGCAGCCTGAGGGGTTGGGATGGCTACACCTTC
NA,TRBJ1-2,TRBV4-1,TRBD1,CASSQRTGNYGYTF,TGCGCCAGCAGCCAGCGGACAGGGAACTATGGCTACACCTTC
NA,TRBJ2-7,TRBV5-6,NA,CASSLYYEQYF,TGTGCCAGCAGCTTGTACTACGAGCAGTACTTC
NA,TRBJ2-5,TRBV11-2,NA,CASSLVGGWETQYF,TGTGCCAGCAGCTTAGTTGGGGGGTGGGAGACCCAGTACTTC
once,TRBJ1-1,TRBV7-9,NA,CASSLVAGTNTEAFF,TGTGCCAGCAGCTTAGTTGCGGGGACGAACACTGAAGCTTTCTTT
NA,TRBJ1-6,TRBV15,NA,CATSGGDFSPLHF,TGTGCCACCAGCGGTGGTGATTTCTCACCCCTCCACTTT
NA,TRBJ2-6,TRBV5-5,NA,CASSLTDESFGANVLTF,TGTGCCAGCAGCTTGACGGACGAGAGCTTTGGGGCCAACGTCCTGACTTTC
NA,TRBJ2-5,TRBV6-5,TRBD2,CASSSGLATYQETQYF,TGTGCCAGCAGTTCTGGACTAGCGACGTACCAAGAGACCCAGTACTTC
NA,TRBJ1-2,TRBV6-2/TRBV6-3,NA,CASTLGNGYTF,TGTGCCAGCACTTTGGGGAATGGCTACACCTTC
NA,TRBJ1-6,TRBV6-1,NA,CASRGLATQTSYNSPLHF,TGTGCCAGCAGGGGCTTAGCGACCCAAACCAGTTATAATTCACCCCTCCACTTT
NA,TRBJ2-2,TRBV15,NA,CATSFEISPPGELFF,TGTGCCACCAGCTTTGAGATAAGTCCCCCTGGGGAGCTGTTTTTT
NA,TRBJ1-2,TRBV10-3,TRBD1,CANGQGAPANYGYTF,TGTGCCAACGGACAGGGGGCTCCAGCTAACTATGGCTACACCTTC
NA,TRBJ2-2,TRBV5-4,NA,CASSFVSGELFF,TGTGCCAGCAGTTTTGTCTCCGGGGAGCTGTTTTTT